A selection of T cell receptor beta chains follows, all from one sample in a study of shared T cell receptors in the human thymus. Profiling relied on immunoSEQ multiplex PCR, and the TCRdb table lists in-frame clones only, not all of them. The sample lists some 760,000 clones, 70% to 90% occurring once. The sample was also linked to a second study, of human thymus T cells.

Sequencing was done on a sample of thymocytes. The source of these receptors is a girl less than two years old with a congenital heart defect. The CDR3 runs from the conserved cysteine through the conserved F or W. Fields, in order: D gene, V gene, J gene, clone size, CDR3 DNA, CDR3 protein. A D gene is named only where the DNA matches it firmly. A row's size may be missing; if present it is once, few, many or a size class.

d_call: .; v_call: TRBV10-3; j_call: TRBJ2-7; clone_size: .; cdr3_nt: TGTGCCACTAGGGGCAGGACTACCCCCTACGAGCAGTACTTC; cdr3_aa: CATRGRTTPYEQYF
d_call: .; v_call: TRBV5-1; j_call: TRBJ2-5; clone_size: .; cdr3_nt: TGCGCCAGCAGCTTGGTCCCTATTCGAGAGACCCAGTACTTC; cdr3_aa: CASSLVPIRETQYF
d_call: .; v_call: TRBV12-5; j_call: TRBJ2-7; clone_size: .; cdr3_nt: TGTGCTAGTGGTACTTCGCCTGAGCAGTACTTC; cdr3_aa: CASGTSPEQYF
d_call: .; v_call: TRBV5-1; j_call: TRBJ2-5; clone_size: .; cdr3_nt: TGCGCCAGCAGCTTGATCCCCCGTAGAAATGTGAGGGAGACCCAGTACTTC; cdr3_aa: CASSLIPRRNVRETQYF
d_call: .; v_call: TRBV4-1; j_call: TRBJ1-2; clone_size: .; cdr3_nt: TGCGCCAGCGGACACAGGGCGGGCTATGGCTACACCTTC; cdr3_aa: CASGHRAGYGYTF
d_call: .; v_call: TRBV2; j_call: TRBJ2-6; clone_size: once; cdr3_nt: TGTGCCAGCAGACCCCCGGGACTGCTCTCTGGGGTCAACGTCCTGACTTTC; cdr3_aa: CASRPPGLLSGVNVLTF
d_call: .; v_call: TRBV7-9; j_call: TRBJ1-4; clone_size: .; cdr3_nt: TGTGCCAGCAGCTTACGGAGGACCCCGGGTTTCGATAATGAAAAACTGTTTTTT; cdr3_aa: CASSLRRTPGFDNEKLFF
d_call: TRBD1; v_call: TRBV4-1; j_call: TRBJ2-7; clone_size: .; cdr3_nt: TGCGCCAGCAGCCAAGTTTCGGACAGGCCTAACGAGCAGTACTTC; cdr3_aa: CASSQVSDRPNEQYF
d_call: TRBD2; v_call: TRBV10-3; j_call: TRBJ2-1; clone_size: .; cdr3_nt: TGTGCCATCAGTGAGTCCCCGCGGGGGAGGAGACACAATGAGCAGTTCTTC; cdr3_aa: CAISESPRGRRHNEQFF
d_call: .; v_call: TRBV5-4; j_call: TRBJ2-3; clone_size: once; cdr3_nt: TGTGCCAGCAGCCAAATCCGGGGGGCAGAAGAGAGGACAGATACGCAGTATTTT; cdr3_aa: CASSQIRGAEERTDTQYF
d_call: .; v_call: TRBV7-9; j_call: TRBJ1-2; clone_size: .; cdr3_nt: TGTGCCAGCAGCTTCGGGCAGGGGACCTATGGCTACACCTTC; cdr3_aa: CASSFGQGTYGYTF
d_call: .; v_call: TRBV6-5; j_call: TRBJ1-2; clone_size: once; cdr3_nt: TGTGCCAGCACCAACTCGGGGTGTTGTTATGGCTACACCTTC; cdr3_aa: CASTNSGCCYGYTF
d_call: .; v_call: TRBV27; j_call: TRBJ1-2; clone_size: .; cdr3_nt: TGTGCCAGCAGACATCAACAGGGAGATCGCTATGGCTACACCTTC; cdr3_aa: CASRHQQGDRYGYTF
d_call: .; v_call: TRBV4-3; j_call: TRBJ2-3; clone_size: .; cdr3_nt: TGCGCCAGCAGCCCAAAGCATCCGGGGTACGGGGTAGTAGATACGCAGTATTTT; cdr3_aa: CASSPKHPGYGVVDTQYF
d_call: TRBD1; v_call: TRBV7-8; j_call: TRBJ2-2; clone_size: .; cdr3_nt: TGTGCCAGCAGCTCAGGGGGAGAGAACACCGGGGAGCTGTTTTTT; cdr3_aa: CASSSGGENTGELFF
d_call: TRBD1; v_call: TRBV6-5; j_call: TRBJ1-1; clone_size: .; cdr3_nt: TGTGCCAGCAGTCCCAGGGGGTCAACCATCGGAGCTTTCTTT; cdr3_aa: CASSPRGSTIGAFF
d_call: TRBD1; v_call: TRBV28; j_call: TRBJ1-5; clone_size: .; cdr3_nt: TGTGCCAGCAGCAGACAGGGGAAGAGCAATCAGCCCCAGCATTTT; cdr3_aa: CASSRQGKSNQPQHF
d_call: .; v_call: TRBV28; j_call: TRBJ1-4; clone_size: .; cdr3_nt: TGTGCCAGCACCGTGGACAGAGAGCCTTCAACTAATGAAAAACTGTTTTTT; cdr3_aa: CASTVDREPSTNEKLFF
d_call: .; v_call: TRBV4-1; j_call: TRBJ1-1; clone_size: .; cdr3_nt: TGCGCCAGCAGCCTCAGGGGTGTCGCTTTCTTT; cdr3_aa: CASSLRGVAFF
d_call: .; v_call: TRBV5-1; j_call: TRBJ2-3; clone_size: .; cdr3_nt: TGCGCCAGCAGCTGGCCCGGACAAGTCCCAGATACGCAGTATTTT; cdr3_aa: CASSWPGQVPDTQYF
d_call: TRBD1; v_call: TRBV5-8; j_call: TRBJ1-2; clone_size: few; cdr3_nt: TGTGCCAGCAGCTTCCCGGACGACAGGGGCCTAGGCTATGGCTACACCTTC; cdr3_aa: CASSFPDDRGLGYGYTF
d_call: .; v_call: TRBV5-8; j_call: TRBJ1-2; clone_size: .; cdr3_nt: TGTGCCAGCAGTTTCCACCAGGCGATGGCTAACTATGGCTACACCTTC; cdr3_aa: CASSFHQAMANYGYTF
d_call: TRBD1; v_call: TRBV18; j_call: TRBJ1-2; clone_size: .; cdr3_nt: TGTGCCAGCTCACAGGGGGCGCGAGATGGCTACACCTTC; cdr3_aa: CASSQGARDGYTF
d_call: TRBD2; v_call: TRBV29-1; j_call: TRBJ2-5; clone_size: .; cdr3_nt: TGCAGCCCGCGGGAGGGGGAGACCCAGTACTTC; cdr3_aa: CSPREGETQYF
d_call: .; v_call: TRBV4-1; j_call: TRBJ1-1; clone_size: once; cdr3_nt: TGCGCCAGCAGCCAAGATAGGAGCGGGGGGATGAACACTGAAGCTTTCTTT; cdr3_aa: CASSQDRSGGMNTEAFF
d_call: TRBD1; v_call: TRBV5-1; j_call: TRBJ2-7; clone_size: .; cdr3_nt: TGCGCCAGCAGCAAGTCCCGCTTACAGGGGAAGTCCTACGAGCAGTACTTC; cdr3_aa: CASSKSRLQGKSYEQYF
d_call: .; v_call: TRBV10-2; j_call: TRBJ2-2; clone_size: .; cdr3_nt: TGCGCCAGCAGTGAGTCGGCCAGAACCGTGAACACCGGGGAGCTGTTTTTT; cdr3_aa: CASSESARTVNTGELFF
d_call: .; v_call: TRBV10-3; j_call: TRBJ1-1; clone_size: .; cdr3_nt: TGTGCCATCAGTGAGTCAGTGGGGGGGGAGAACACTGAAGCTTTCTTT; cdr3_aa: CAISESVGGENTEAFF
d_call: .; v_call: TRBV27; j_call: TRBJ2-2; clone_size: few; cdr3_nt: TGTGCCAGCAAACCCACGACTAGTGACACCGGGGAGCTGTTTTTT; cdr3_aa: CASKPTTSDTGELFF
d_call: TRBD1; v_call: TRBV27; j_call: TRBJ2-3; clone_size: .; cdr3_nt: TGTGCCAGCAGTGAAGACCCCGGGACAGGGGGGAGCACAGATACGCAGTATTTT; cdr3_aa: CASSEDPGTGGSTDTQYF
d_call: .; v_call: TRBV10-2; j_call: TRBJ2-7; clone_size: .; cdr3_nt: TGCGCCAGCAGGAGGACAGCCCGTGCCGGGTCCTACGAGCAGTACTTC; cdr3_aa: CASRRTARAGSYEQYF
d_call: .; v_call: TRBV13; j_call: TRBJ1-2; clone_size: .; cdr3_nt: TGTGCCAGCAGCCTAAAGGGGGGGGACTATGGCTACACCTTC; cdr3_aa: CASSLKGGDYGYTF
d_call: .; v_call: TRBV14; j_call: TRBJ2-3; clone_size: .; cdr3_nt: TGTGCCAGCAGCCACGAAGACGTGACGCCAATGACAGATACTAGCACAGATACGCAGTATTTT; cdr3_aa: CASSHEDVTPMTDTSTDTQYF
d_call: TRBD1; v_call: TRBV4-1; j_call: TRBJ2-6; clone_size: few; cdr3_nt: TGCGCCAGCAGCCCGTTAGCCCCCACTAAGAAGGGGGCGCTCGGGGCCAACGTCCTGACTTTC; cdr3_aa: CASSPLAPTKKGALGANVLTF
d_call: TRBD1; v_call: TRBV6-1; j_call: TRBJ2-1; clone_size: .; cdr3_nt: TGTGCCAGCAGTGAAGGCAGGGGGCAACCCGGGGCCCCTGACAATGAGCAGTTCTTC; cdr3_aa: CASSEGRGQPGAPDNEQFF
d_call: TRBD1; v_call: TRBV6-5; j_call: TRBJ1-2; clone_size: .; cdr3_nt: TGTGCCAGCAGCTCCATCAGGGGGAGCTACACCTTC; cdr3_aa: CASSSIRGSYTF
d_call: TRBD1; v_call: TRBV11-2; j_call: TRBJ1-2; clone_size: .; cdr3_nt: TGTGCCAGCAGCTATGGACAGGAGATCTATGGCTACACCTTC; cdr3_aa: CASSYGQEIYGYTF